The TCR beta chain described here comes from a study of Tregs in tolerant kidney transplant recipients. A remark on this clone: Its antigen is not identified.

This CDR3 region has 17 residues. Unmatched junction bases numbered 9, after V lost 3 bases and J lost 2 bases. Germline CDR1 reads SGHDT; CDR2 reads YYEEEE. Unstimulated regulatory T cells (CD4+CD25+CD127-), CD4+CD25- non-regulatory cells, CD4 and CD8 cells were FACS-sorted from thawed PBMCs. Study outcomes and limitations: Tregs expanded with activated donor B cells seemed most donor-specific. Biological reproducibility was not directly addressed, but technical replication error appeared minimal.

Here immunoSEQ multiplex PCR was the method, and the copy in TCRdb shows in-frame clones only, minus some. This sample has over 50,000 clones, with around 83% found just once. The chain couples TRBV5-6 to TRBJ2-2, with 8 bases aligning to TRBD2. This TCR derives from a human donor in good health. The sequenced sample consisted of CD4+ T cells from blood. In DNA form, the CDR3 reads TGTGCCAGCAGCTCCTGGACTAGCACAATTAACACCGGGGAGCTGTTTTTT. Protein: CASSSWTSTINTGELFF.